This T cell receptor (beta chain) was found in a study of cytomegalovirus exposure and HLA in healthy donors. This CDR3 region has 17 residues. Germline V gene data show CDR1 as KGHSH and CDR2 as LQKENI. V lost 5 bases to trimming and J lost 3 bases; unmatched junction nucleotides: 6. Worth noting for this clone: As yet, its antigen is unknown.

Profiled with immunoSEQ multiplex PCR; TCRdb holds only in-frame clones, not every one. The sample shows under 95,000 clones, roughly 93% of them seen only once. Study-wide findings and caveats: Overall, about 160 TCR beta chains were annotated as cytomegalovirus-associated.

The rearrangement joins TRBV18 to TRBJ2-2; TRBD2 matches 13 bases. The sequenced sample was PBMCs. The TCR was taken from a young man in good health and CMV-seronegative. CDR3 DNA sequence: TGTGCCAGCTCAGAGGGACTAGCGGGGCCTTACACCGGGGAGCTGTTTTTT. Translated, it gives CASSEGLAGPYTGELFF.